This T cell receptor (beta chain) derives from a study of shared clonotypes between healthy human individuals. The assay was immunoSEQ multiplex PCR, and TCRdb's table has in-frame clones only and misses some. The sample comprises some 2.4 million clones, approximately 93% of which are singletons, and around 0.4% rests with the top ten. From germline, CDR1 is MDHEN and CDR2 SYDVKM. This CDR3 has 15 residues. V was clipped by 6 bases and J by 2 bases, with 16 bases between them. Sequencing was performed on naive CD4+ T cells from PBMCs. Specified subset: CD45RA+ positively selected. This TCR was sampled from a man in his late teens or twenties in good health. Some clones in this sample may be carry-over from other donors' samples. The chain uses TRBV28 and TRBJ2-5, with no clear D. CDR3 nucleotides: TGTGCCAGCAGCCCCCCCCGCGGTAGACAAGAGACCCAGTACTTC. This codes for CASSPPRGRQETQYF.